This TCR beta chain is drawn from a study of blood T cells in healthy people across ages. Healthy Caucasian individuals from Russia aged about 6 to 95 were enrolled as donors. Trimming left V 3 bases short and J 8 bases short, with 11 bases between. The CDR3 length is 13 residues. Germline CDR1 SGHDN, CDR2 FVKESK. Notes on the study in general: A roughly linear age-dependent decrease characterized TCR beta diversity per million T cells. Aged donors had fewer naive CD4+ cells and lower diversity than long-lived donors.

The sample holds one count of this clonotype. As yet, its antigen is unknown. With a J-beta primer mix and a sample-barcoded 5' primer, a second PCR ran 7 to 11 cycles. TCRdb itself ran the 5' RACE reads through MiXCR, one entry per CDR3 protein. The sample contains 720,000 or so distinct CDR3 sequences, 40% to 45% of which appear only once. V and J are TRBV14 and TRBJ2-4; D is unclear. The specimen sequenced was blood. The source is a man older than 75 in good health. Here the CDR3 reads CASSQGLTDIQYF. CDR3 bases: TGTGCCAGCAGCCAGGGTCTGACGGACATTCAGTACTTC.